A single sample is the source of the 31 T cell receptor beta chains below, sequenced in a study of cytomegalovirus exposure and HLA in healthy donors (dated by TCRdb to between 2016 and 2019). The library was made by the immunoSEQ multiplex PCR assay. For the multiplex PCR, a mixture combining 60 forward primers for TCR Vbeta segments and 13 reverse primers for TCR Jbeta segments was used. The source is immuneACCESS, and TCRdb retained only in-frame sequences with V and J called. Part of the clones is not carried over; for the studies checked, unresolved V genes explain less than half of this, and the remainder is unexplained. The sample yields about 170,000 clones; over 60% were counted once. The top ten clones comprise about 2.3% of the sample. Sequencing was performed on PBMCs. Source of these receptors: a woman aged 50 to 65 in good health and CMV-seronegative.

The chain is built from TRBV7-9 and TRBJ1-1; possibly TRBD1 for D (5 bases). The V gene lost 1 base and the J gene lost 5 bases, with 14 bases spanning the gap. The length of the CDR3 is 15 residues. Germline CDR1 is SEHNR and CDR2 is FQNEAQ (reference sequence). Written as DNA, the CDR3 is TGTGCCAGCAGCTTAGGGGGCGCGGTTCGGACTGAAGCTTTCTTT. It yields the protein CASSLGGAVRTEAFF.

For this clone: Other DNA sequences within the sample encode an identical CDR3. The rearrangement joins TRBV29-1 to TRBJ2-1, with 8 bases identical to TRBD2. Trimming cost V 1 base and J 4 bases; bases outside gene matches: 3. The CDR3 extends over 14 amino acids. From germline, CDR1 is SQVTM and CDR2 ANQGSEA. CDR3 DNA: TGCAGCGTTGAAGGCGGGAGGAGTTACAATGAGCAGTTCTTC. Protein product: CSVEGGRSYNEQFF.

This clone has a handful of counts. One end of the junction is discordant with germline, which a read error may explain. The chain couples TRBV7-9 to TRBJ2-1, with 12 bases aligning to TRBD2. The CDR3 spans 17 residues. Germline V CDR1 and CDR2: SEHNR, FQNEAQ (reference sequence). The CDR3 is CSSSSSASGGAAHEQFF. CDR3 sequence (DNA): TGTTCCAGCAGCTCCAGCGCTAGCGGGGGGGCCGCGCATGAGCAGTTCTTC.

The CDR3 reads CASSSPPGRATSGANVLTF. The CDR3 bases are TGTGCCAGCAGTTCGCCCCCAGGGAGGGCAACTTCGGGGGCCAACGTCCTGACTTTC. The rearrangement links TRBV28 to TRBJ2-6, with TRBD2 identical over 7 bases. CDR1 and CDR2 from the germline V gene are MDHEN and SYDVKM. CDR3 length equals 19 residues. The junction had 16 bases not matched to a gene; V was cut back by 4 bases and J by 4 bases.

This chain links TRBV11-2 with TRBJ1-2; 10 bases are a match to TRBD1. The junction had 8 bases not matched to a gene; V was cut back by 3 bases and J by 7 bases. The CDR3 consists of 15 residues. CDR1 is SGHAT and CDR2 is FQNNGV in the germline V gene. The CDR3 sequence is CASSFAGTGAPGYTF. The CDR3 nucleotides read TGTGCCAGCAGCTTCGCCGGGACAGGGGCGCCTGGCTACACCTTC. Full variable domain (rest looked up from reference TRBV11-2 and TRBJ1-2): EAGVAQSPRYKIIEKRQSVAFWCNPISGHATLYWYQQILGQGPKLLIQFQNNGVVDDSQLPKDRFSAERLKGVDSTLKIQPAKLEDSAVYLCASSFAGTGAPGYTFGSGTRLTVV.

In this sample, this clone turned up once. CDR3 in DNA: TGTGCCAGCAGTGCCGCTGGACAGGGGAACACTGAAGCTTTCTTT. Its protein product is CASSAAGQGNTEAFF. The chain links TRBV2 to TRBJ1-1; 8 bases agree with TRBD1. The trim removed 4 bases at V and 1 base at J, leaving 5 bases unmatched. Germline V gene lookup returns CDR1 SNHLY and CDR2 FYNNEI. The CDR3 totals 15 residues.

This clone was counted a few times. DNA of the CDR3: TGTGCCAGCAGTTTTAGCCCGATCGGGCAAGAGACCCAGTACTTC. It translates to CASSFSPIGQETQYF. This chain uses TRBV28 with TRBJ2-5; D ambiguous. Germline V gene sequence: CDR1 MDHEN, CDR2 SYDVKM. Trimming took off 3 bases at V and 2 bases at J, with 13 bases between the two ends. This CDR3 has 15 residues. The entire variable domain, with the rest obtained from reference TRBV28 and TRBJ2-5, is as follows: DVKVTQSSRYLVKRTGEKVFLECVQDMDHENMFWYRQDPGLGLRLIYFSYDVKMKEKGDIPEGYSVSREKKERFSLILESASTNQTSMYLCASSFSPIGQETQYFGPGTRLLVL.

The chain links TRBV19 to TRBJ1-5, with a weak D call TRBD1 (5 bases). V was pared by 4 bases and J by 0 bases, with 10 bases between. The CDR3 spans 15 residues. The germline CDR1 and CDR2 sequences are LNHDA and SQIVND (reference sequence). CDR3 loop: CASSTGRASNQPQHF. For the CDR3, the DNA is TGTGCCAGTAGTACAGGGAGGGCTAGCAATCAGCCCCAGCATTTT. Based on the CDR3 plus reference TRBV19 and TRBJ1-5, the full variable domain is DGGITQSPKYLFRKEGQNVTLSCEQNLNHDAMYWYRQDPGQGLRLIYYSQIVNDFQKGDIAEGYSVSREKKESFPLTVTSAQKNPTAFYLCASSTGRASNQPQHFGDGTRLSIL.

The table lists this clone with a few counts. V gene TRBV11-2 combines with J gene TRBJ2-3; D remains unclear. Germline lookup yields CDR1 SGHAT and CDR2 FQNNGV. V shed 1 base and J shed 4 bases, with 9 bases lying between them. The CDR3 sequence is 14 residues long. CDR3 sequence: CASSLAFRADTQYF. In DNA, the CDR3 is TGTGCCAGCAGCTTAGCGTTTAGAGCAGATACGCAGTATTTT.

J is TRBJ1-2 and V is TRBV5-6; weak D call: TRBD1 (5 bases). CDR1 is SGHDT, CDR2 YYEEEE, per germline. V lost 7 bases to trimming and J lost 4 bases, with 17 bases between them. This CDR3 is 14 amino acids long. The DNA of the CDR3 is TGTGCCAGCGGCCTACGGGCCCAGGGCTATGGCTACACCTTC. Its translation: CASGLRAQGYGYTF. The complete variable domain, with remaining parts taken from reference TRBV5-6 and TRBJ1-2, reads DAGVTQSPTHLIKTRGQQVTLRCSPKSGHDTVSWYQQALGQGPQFIFQYYEEEERQRGNFPDRFSGHQFPNYSSELNVNALLLGDSALYLCASGLRAQGYGYTFGSGTRLTVV.

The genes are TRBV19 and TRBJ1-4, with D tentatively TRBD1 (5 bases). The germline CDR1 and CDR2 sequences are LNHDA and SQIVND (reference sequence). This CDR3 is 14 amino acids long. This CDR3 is CGTSARQPNEKLFF. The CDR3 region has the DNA TGTGGCACCTCGGCAAGACAGCCCAACGAAAAACTGTTTTTT.

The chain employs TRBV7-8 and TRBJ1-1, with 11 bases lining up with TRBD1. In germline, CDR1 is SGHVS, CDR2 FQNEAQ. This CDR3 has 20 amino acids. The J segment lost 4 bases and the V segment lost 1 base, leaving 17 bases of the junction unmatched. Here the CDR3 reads CASSLVPSAGTGGLGTEAFF. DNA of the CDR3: TGTGCCAGCAGCTTAGTTCCCAGCGCGGGGACAGGGGGTCTGGGCACTGAAGCTTTCTTT.

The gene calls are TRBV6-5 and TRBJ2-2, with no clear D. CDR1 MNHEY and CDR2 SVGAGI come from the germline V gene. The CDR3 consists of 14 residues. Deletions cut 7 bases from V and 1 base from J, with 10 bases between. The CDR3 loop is CASTPLRNTGELFF. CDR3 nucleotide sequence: TGTGCCAGCACTCCTCTGAGGAACACCGGGGAGCTGTTTTTT.

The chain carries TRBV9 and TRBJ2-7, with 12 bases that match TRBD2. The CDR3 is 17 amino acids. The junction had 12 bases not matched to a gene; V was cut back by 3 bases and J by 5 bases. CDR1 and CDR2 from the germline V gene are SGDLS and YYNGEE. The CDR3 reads CASSATLGTSGRNEQYF. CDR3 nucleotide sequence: TGTGCCAGCAGCGCAACCCTCGGGACTAGCGGGCGGAACGAGCAGTACTTC. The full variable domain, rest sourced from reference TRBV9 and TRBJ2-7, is DSGVTQTPKHLITATGQRVTLRCSPRSGDLSVYWYQQSLDQGLQFLIQYYNGEERAKGNILERFSAQQFPDLHSELNLSSLELGDSALYFCASSATLGTSGRNEQYFGPGTRLTVT.

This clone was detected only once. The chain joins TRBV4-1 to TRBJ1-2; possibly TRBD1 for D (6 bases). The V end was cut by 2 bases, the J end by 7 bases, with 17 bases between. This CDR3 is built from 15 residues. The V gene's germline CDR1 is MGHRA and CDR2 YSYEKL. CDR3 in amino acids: CASSQSPSGAVGYTF. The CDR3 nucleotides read TGCGCCAGCAGCCAAAGCCCCTCAGGGGCGGTTGGCTACACCTTC.

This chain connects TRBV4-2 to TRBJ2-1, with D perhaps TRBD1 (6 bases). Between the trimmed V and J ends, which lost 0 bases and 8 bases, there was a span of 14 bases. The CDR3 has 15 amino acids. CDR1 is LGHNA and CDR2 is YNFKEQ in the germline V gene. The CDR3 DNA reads TGTGCCAGCAGCCAAGACAGGGGAGTTAAGGATGAGCAGTTCTTC. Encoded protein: CASSQDRGVKDEQFF.

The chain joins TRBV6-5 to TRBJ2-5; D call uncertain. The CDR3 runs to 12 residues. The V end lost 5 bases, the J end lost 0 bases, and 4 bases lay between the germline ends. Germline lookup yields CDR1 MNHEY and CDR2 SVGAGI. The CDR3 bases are TGTGCCAGCAGTACGGACCAAGAGACCCAGTACTTC. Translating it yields CASSTDQETQYF.

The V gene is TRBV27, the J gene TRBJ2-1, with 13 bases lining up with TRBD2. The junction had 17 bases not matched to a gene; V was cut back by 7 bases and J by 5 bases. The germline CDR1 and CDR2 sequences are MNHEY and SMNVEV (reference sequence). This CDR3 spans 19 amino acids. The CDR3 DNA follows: TGTGCCAGCACTACCCAATTCCGACTAGCGGGAGGTAACGACAATGAGCAGTTCTTC. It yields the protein CASTTQFRLAGGNDNEQFF.

CDR3 in DNA: TGTGCCAGCAGTGGAAGCCGGGACAGGGTTTTCGACGAGCAGTACTTC. It translates to CASSGSRDRVFDEQYF. The V call is TRBV27, the J call TRBJ2-5, with 9 nucleotides matching TRBD1. The DNA end favors TRBJ2-7, so the J call may be wrong. This CDR3 region has 16 residues. CDR1 and CDR2 (germline): MNHEY, SMNVEV (reference sequence).

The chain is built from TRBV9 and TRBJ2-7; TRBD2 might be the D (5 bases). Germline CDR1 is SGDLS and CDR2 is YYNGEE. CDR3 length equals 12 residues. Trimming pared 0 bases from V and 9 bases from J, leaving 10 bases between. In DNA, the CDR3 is TGTGCCAGCAGCGTAGGCGAGGGCAGGCAGTACTTC. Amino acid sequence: CASSVGEGRQYF.

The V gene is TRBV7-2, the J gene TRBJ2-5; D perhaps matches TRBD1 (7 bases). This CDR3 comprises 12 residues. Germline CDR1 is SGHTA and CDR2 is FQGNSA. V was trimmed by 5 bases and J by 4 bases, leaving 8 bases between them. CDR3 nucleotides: TGTGCCAGCAGCCAGGGGGGAGAGACCCAGTACTTC. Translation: CASSQGGETQYF.

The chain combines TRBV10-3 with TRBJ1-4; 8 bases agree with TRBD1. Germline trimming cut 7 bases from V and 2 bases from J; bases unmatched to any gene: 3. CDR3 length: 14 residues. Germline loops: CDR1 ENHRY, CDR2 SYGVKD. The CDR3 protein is CAIKQGATNEKLFF. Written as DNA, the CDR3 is TGTGCCATCAAGCAGGGGGCGACTAATGAAAAACTGTTTTTT.

The CDR3 sequence: CASSSQEGRGDTQYF. CDR3 in DNA: TGTGCCAGCAGCTCCCAGGAGGGGCGAGGAGATACGCAGTATTTT. This chain links TRBV11-2 with TRBJ2-3; perhaps TRBD2 as D (6 bases). Per germline, CDR1 SGHAT and CDR2 FQNNGV. The V gene lost 4 bases and the J gene lost 5 bases, with 16 bases spanning the gap. The CDR3 loop spans 15 amino acids.

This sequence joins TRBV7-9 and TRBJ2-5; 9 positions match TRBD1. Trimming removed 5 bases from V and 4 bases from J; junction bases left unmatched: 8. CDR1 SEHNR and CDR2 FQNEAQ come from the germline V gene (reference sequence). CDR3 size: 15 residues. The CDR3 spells CASSTGTGRGETQYF. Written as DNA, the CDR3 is TGTGCCAGCAGCACCGGGACAGGGAGGGGAGAGACCCAGTACTTC.

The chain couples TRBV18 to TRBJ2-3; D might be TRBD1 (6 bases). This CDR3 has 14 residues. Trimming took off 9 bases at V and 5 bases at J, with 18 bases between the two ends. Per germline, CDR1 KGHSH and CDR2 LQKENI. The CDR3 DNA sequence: TGTGCCAGTCAGAGTGGGGGCGCGAGAGATACGCAGTATTTT. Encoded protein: CASQSGGARDTQYF.

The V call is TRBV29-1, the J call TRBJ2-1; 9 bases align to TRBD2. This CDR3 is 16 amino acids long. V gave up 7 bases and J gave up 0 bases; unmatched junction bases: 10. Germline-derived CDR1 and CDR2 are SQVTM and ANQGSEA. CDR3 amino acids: CSAQRGRGGSYNEQFF. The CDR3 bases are TGCAGCGCCCAACGGGGGCGGGGGGGCTCCTACAATGAGCAGTTCTTC.

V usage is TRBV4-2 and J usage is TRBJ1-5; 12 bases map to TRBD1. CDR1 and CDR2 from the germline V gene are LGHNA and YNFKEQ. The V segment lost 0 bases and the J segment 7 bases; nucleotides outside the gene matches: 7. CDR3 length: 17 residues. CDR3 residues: CASSQEPGQGARQPQHF. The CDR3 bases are TGTGCCAGCAGCCAAGAGCCGGGACAGGGGGCTAGACAGCCCCAGCATTTT.

The CDR3 bases are TGTGCCAGCAGCCAAGGACTAGCGGGAGTTATAAAGAATGAGCAGTTCTTC. Protein: CASSQGLAGVIKNEQFF. This chain links TRBV14 with TRBJ2-1; 12 nucleotides match TRBD2. V was pared by 1 base and J by 7 bases, with 8 bases of the junction left unmatched. The CDR3 spans 17 residues. Germline CDR1 SGHDN, CDR2 FVKESK.

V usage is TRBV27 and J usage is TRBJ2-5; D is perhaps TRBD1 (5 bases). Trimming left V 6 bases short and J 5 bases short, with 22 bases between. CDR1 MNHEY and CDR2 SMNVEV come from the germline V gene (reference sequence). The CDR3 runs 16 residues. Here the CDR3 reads CASSQAGRVEGETQYF. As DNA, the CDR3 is TGTGCCAGCAGCCAGGCTGGCAGGGTAGAAGGCGAGACCCAGTACTTC.

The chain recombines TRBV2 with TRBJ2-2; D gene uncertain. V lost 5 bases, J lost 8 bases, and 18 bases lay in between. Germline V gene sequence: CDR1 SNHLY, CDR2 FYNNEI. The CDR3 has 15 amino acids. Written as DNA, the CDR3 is TGTGCCAGCAGTCCTCAATTACGGTGGGCTGGGGAGCTGTTTTTT. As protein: CASSPQLRWAGELFF.

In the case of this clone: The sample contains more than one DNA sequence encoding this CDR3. The CDR3 nucleotides read TGTGCCAGCTCCCCCGCAGGGGGCACTGAAGCTTTCTTT. Its translation is CASSPAGGTEAFF. This chain joins TRBV18 and TRBJ1-1; 7 positions match TRBD1. The CDR3 spans 13 residues. Germline V gene lookup returns CDR1 KGHSH and CDR2 LQKENI. V lost 6 bases, J lost 4 bases, and 5 bases stayed unmatched.